This T cell receptor beta chain was recovered during a study of human T cells and chemical hapten exposure. Described time point: patch test 1, 2 weeks after DPC sensitization. Treatment in this sample: therapeutic diphenylcyclopropenone sensitization with weekly scalp DPC. In its sample, this clonotype was seen a few times. Its antigen remains unknown. TCRdb itself ran the RACE reads through MiXCR, one entry per CDR3 protein. The sample lists around 190,000 distinct CDR3 sequences; approximately 20% were seen once. Whole-study results and caveats: Expanded TCR sets contained significantly more large CDR3 similarity clusters than controls.

Germline V gives CDR1 DFQATT, CDR2 SNEGSKA (reference sequence). This CDR3 comprises 15 residues. Germline trimming cut 5 bases from V and 6 bases from J; bases unmatched to any gene: 12. This sequence originates from a woman aged 45-60 years with alopecia areata. Some clones in this sample may be carry-over from other donors' samples. The material was whole blood, obtained in connection with sensitization to the hapten diphenylcyclopropenone (DPC). The gene calls are TRBV20-1 and TRBJ2-5, with TRBD2 identical over 10 bases. The CDR3 here is CSALTTSGLFQTQYF. As DNA, the CDR3 is TGCAGTGCTTTGACGACTAGCGGGTTGTTTCAGACCCAGTACTTC.